Listed below are T cell receptor beta chains from one sample, sequenced in a study of blood T cell repertoires in COVID-19. This table comes from immunoSEQ multiplex PCR, and its TCRdb copy is limited to in-frame clones, with some not included. The sample records about 150,000 clones, 70% to 85% being singletons. Input material: peripheral blood. All receptors derive from a woman in her 50s in a cohort sampled during active or convalescent COVID-19. Each CDR3 is given with its conserved first and last residue. The D gene is left open where the match is weak. Expanded clones are given a class, and other clones once, few, many or no size at all.

j_call v_call d_call clone_size cdr3_aa cdr3_nt
TRBJ1-5 TRBV7-9 . . CASSLGGVGVQPQHF TGTGCCAGCAGCTTAGGGGGGGTTGGGGTTCAGCCCCAGCATTTT
TRBJ1-1 TRBV6-1 TRBD1 few CASSGIPGQGLNTEAFF TGTGCCAGCAGTGGGATTCCGGGACAGGGACTGAACACTGAAGCTTTCTTT
TRBJ1-1 TRBV2 TRBD1 . CASSKGQGRRDTEAFF TGTGCCAGCAGCAAGGGACAGGGTCGTAGAGACACTGAAGCTTTCTTT
TRBJ2-1 TRBV7-3 TRBD2 few CASSPRTSAHNEQFF TGTGCCAGCAGCCCACGGACTAGCGCCCACAATGAGCAGTTCTTC
TRBJ1-1 TRBV19 . . CASSILGNTEAFF TGTGCCAGTAGTATTCTCGGGAACACTGAAGCTTTCTTT
TRBJ1-3 TRBV19 . once CASSQEDSGNTIYF TGTGCCAGTAGTCAAGAGGATTCTGGAAACACCATATATTTT
TRBJ2-1 TRBV7-3 TRBD1 once CASSLSRTGFHEQFF TGTGCCAGCAGCTTATCTCGGACAGGGTTCCATGAGCAGTTCTTC
TRBJ1-1 TRBV15 TRBD1 . CATSRFQTGAEAFF TGTGCCACCAGCAGATTTCAGACAGGGGCTGAAGCTTTCTTT
TRBJ1-1 TRBV30 . once CAWSRGTEAFF TGTGCCTGGAGCAGGGGAACTGAAGCTTTCTTT
TRBJ2-6 TRBV7-7 . few CASSLVRGGPQYSYSGANVLTF TGTGCCAGCAGCTTAGTTAGAGGGGGACCGCAATATTCATATTCTGGGGCCAACGTCCTGACTTTC
TRBJ2-5 TRBV4-2 TRBD2 . CASSRQRGEETQYF TGTGCCAGCAGCCGACAGCGGGGGGAAGAGACCCAGTACTTC
TRBJ2-7 TRBV7-2 . . CASSLVTGNKHEQYF TGTGCCAGCAGCTTAGTTACAGGGAATAAGCACGAGCAGTACTTC
TRBJ2-7 TRBV7-2 . . CASSLVFGYEQYF TGTGCCAGCAGCTTAGTGTTCGGGTACGAGCAGTACTTC
TRBJ2-1 TRBV5-4 TRBD1 once CASNLPGQGFNEQFF TGTGCCAGCAATCTCCCGGGACAGGGTTTCAATGAGCAGTTCTTC
TRBJ1-1 TRBV6-4 TRBD1 . CASSEQGWGEAFF TGTGCCAGCAGTGAACAGGGGTGGGGTGAAGCTTTCTTT
TRBJ1-5 TRBV6-1 . . CASSEPTPGSNQPQHF TGTGCCAGCAGTGAACCCACTCCAGGAAGCAATCAGCCCCAGCATTTT
TRBJ1-6 TRBV4-1 TRBD1 . CASSQTLGQGSYNSPLHF TGCGCCAGCAGCCAAACCTTGGGACAGGGATCCTATAATTCACCCCTCCACTTT
TRBJ1-2 TRBV19 . once CASGTPNPPGYTF TGTGCCAGCGGGACACCAAATCCCCCTGGCTACACCTTC
TRBJ1-2 TRBV5-6 . . CASSLVTATNYGYTF TGTGCCAGCAGCTTGGTGACAGCTACTAACTATGGCTACACCTTC
TRBJ2-2 TRBV29-1 . . CSVEGQPNTGELFF TGCAGCGTTGAGGGGCAGCCGAACACCGGGGAGCTGTTTTTT
TRBJ2-7 TRBV5-1 TRBD2 once CASSSPAGGPYEQYF TGCGCCAGCAGCTCGCCCGCGGGGGGACCTTACGAGCAGTACTTC
TRBJ2-3 TRBV7-9 TRBD2 . CASSRASGRADTQYF TGTGCCAGCAGCCGGGCCTCGGGGAGGGCCGATACGCAGTATTTT
TRBJ2-5 TRBV4-3 TRBD2 . CASSLSPGLEQETQYF TGCGCCAGCAGCCTAAGTCCGGGACTAGAGCAAGAGACCCAGTACTTC
TRBJ1-1 TRBV5-1 TRBD1 . CASAGTGDEAFF TGCGCCAGCGCCGGGACAGGCGATGAAGCTTTCTTT
TRBJ2-5 TRBV27 TRBD2 . CASRGAGGQETQYF TGTGCCAGCAGGGGAGCGGGGGGGCAAGAGACCCAGTACTTC
TRBJ1-3 TRBV7-2 TRBD1 . CASSLRGQAGNTIYF TGTGCCAGCAGCTTAAGGGGACAGGCTGGAAACACCATATATTTT
TRBJ1-1 TRBV6-5 . . CASSYSQGGVSSEAFF TGTGCCAGCAGTTACTCCCAGGGAGGCGTCTCTTCTGAAGCTTTCTTT
TRBJ2-2 TRBV19 . once CASSPIGTGELFF TGTGCCAGCTCCCCCATCGGGACCGGGGAGCTGTTTTTT
TRBJ1-2 TRBV25-1 TRBD1 few CASSEYGTGGRIGYTF TGTGCCAGCAGTGAATACGGCACAGGGGGAAGGATTGGCTACACCTTC
TRBJ2-1 TRBV2 . . CASSVGRADNEQFF TGTGCCAGCAGTGTAGGCAGGGCGGACAATGAGCAGTTCTTC
TRBJ1-3 TRBV5-5 . once CASSRGGAGNTIYF TGTGCCAGCAGCCGGGGGGGCGCGGGAAACACCATATATTTT
TRBJ1-5 TRBV6-5 TRBD1 once CASWGQEPQPQHF TGTGCCAGCTGGGGACAGGAGCCTCAGCCCCAGCATTTT
TRBJ2-5 TRBV5-4 . once CASSLFRSQETQYF TGTGCCAGCAGCTTGTTCCGGTCCCAAGAGACCCAGTACTTC
TRBJ1-5 TRBV5-5 . . CASSLEGGYGSQPQHF TGTGCCAGCAGCTTGGAAGGAGGGTATGGTAGTCAGCCCCAGCATTTT
TRBJ1-1 TRBV18 TRBD1 . CASSPSGTGLEAFF TGTGCCAGCTCACCATCCGGGACAGGGCTTGAAGCTTTCTTT
TRBJ2-7 TRBV18 TRBD1 . CASSPQTGVGSEQYF TGTGCCAGCTCACCTCAGACAGGGGTAGGATCCGAGCAGTACTTC
TRBJ2-7 TRBV5-1 TRBD1 . CASSPPGQGSYEQYF TGCGCCAGCAGCCCTCCGGGACAGGGTAGCTACGAGCAGTACTTC
TRBJ1-2 TRBV5-1 TRBD1 . CASSKGQGAVGYTF TGCGCCAGCAGCAAGGGACAGGGGGCAGTAGGCTACACCTTC